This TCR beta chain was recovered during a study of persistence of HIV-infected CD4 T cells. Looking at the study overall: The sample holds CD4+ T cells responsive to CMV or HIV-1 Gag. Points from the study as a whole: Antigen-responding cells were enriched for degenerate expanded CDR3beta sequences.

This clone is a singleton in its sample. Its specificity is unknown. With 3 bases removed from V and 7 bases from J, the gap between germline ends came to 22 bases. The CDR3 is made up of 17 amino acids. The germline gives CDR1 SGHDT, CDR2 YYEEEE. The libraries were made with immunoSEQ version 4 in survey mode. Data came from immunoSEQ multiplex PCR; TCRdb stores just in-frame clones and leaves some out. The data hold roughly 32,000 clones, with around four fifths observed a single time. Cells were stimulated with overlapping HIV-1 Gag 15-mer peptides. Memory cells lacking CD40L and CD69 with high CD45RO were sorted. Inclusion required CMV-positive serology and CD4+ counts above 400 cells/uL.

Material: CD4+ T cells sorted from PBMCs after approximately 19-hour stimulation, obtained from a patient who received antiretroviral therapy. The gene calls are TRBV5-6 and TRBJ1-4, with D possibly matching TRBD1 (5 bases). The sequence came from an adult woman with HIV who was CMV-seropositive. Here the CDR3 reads CASSYWGSGSRAEKLFF. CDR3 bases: TGTGCCAGCAGCTATTGGGGCTCCGGGTCTAGGGCTGAAAAACTGTTTTTT.